Below, 21 T cell receptor beta chains from the same sample are listed, as sequenced in a study of blood T cell repertoires in COVID-19 (dated by TCRdb to about 2020). Library generation was performed with the immunoSEQ multiplex PCR assay. Held by TCRdb, this immuneACCESS table contains in-frame sequences only and omits some clones. Under half of the omission traces to an unresolved V gene where checked; the cause of the rest is unknown. Counted in this sample were some 400,000 clones; approximately 90% of them appeared once. The ten most abundant clones make up more than 0.85% of the sample. Sample: PBMCs or T cells enriched from blood (not recorded which). The receptor set was obtained from a woman between 35 and 50 years old who had been exposed to COVID-19.

The chain has TRBV7-3 and TRBJ2-2; no clear D. Trimming took off 7 bases at V and 2 bases at J, with 8 bases between the two ends. Germline V gene data show CDR1 as SGHTA and CDR2 as FQGTGA. The CDR3 extends over 13 amino acids. CDR3 residues: CASKDFNTGELFF. CDR3 nucleotides: TGTGCCAGCAAAGACTTCAACACCGGGGAGCTGTTTTTT.

The chain employs TRBV15 and TRBJ1-5; D ambiguous. The germline gives CDR1 LNHNV, CDR2 YYDKDF (reference sequence). V was pared by 8 bases and J by 2 bases, with 19 bases between. The length of the CDR3 is 16 residues. The CDR3 protein is CATHAGTGVGNQPQHF. The DNA of the CDR3 is TGTGCCACCCACGCGGGAACGGGTGTAGGCAATCAGCCCCAGCATTTT.

The gene calls are TRBV11-2 and TRBJ1-2; 8 nucleotides match TRBD1. CDR1 is SGHAT and CDR2 is FQNNGV in the germline V gene. With V trimmed by 6 bases and J by 8 bases, 11 bases remained unmatched. This CDR3 region has 14 residues. The DNA of the CDR3 is TGTGCCAGCAGTTCGAAGGCAGGGGGCAGCGGCTACACCTTC. This sequence encodes CASSSKAGGSGYTF.

This chain joins TRBV14 and TRBJ2-1; a weak D match, TRBD2 (6 bases). Germline CDR1 reads SGHDN; CDR2 reads FVKESK. V dropped 4 bases and J dropped 15 bases, with 16 bases sitting between them. The CDR3 runs 12 residues. CDR3 nucleotides: TGTGCCAGCAGCCCTCGGGGAGGATTCTTGTTCTTC. Amino acid sequence: CASSPRGGFLFF.

The gene calls are TRBV5-8 and TRBJ1-2, with D hard to call. V shed 4 bases and J shed 3 bases, with 19 bases lying between them. The CDR3 consists of 16 residues. Germline values: CDR1 SGHTS, CDR2 YDEGEE. In DNA form, the CDR3 reads TGTGCCAGCAGCGCTCTGTCCCGAGGAAAGGACTATGGCTACACCTTC. The encoded protein is CASSALSRGKDYGYTF.

V usage is TRBV6-5 and J usage is TRBJ1-1; D remains unclear. There are 15 residues in the CDR3. The germline V gene has CDR1 MNHEY and CDR2 SVGAGI. Trimming shortened V by 6 bases and J by 4 bases, and 18 bases separated the two germline ends. CDR3 loop: CASRRKVSSGTEAFF. CDR3 nucleotides: TGTGCCAGCAGACGAAAGGTATCGAGCGGCACTGAAGCTTTCTTT.

The chain combines TRBV6-2 or TRBV6-3 with TRBJ2-5; TRBD2 agrees at 11 bases. CDR1 MNHEY and CDR2 SVGEGT come from the germline V gene. J gave up 2 bases and V 6 bases, and 11 bases lay outside the gene matches. CDR3 length: 17 residues. The CDR3: CASSRGSGTSGQETQYF. CDR3 DNA: TGTGCCAGCAGCCGAGGCTCCGGGACTAGCGGTCAAGAGACCCAGTACTTC.

This chain joins TRBV7-9 and TRBJ2-4, with a weak D call TRBD1 (6 bases). Germline V lookup: CDR1 SEHNR, CDR2 FQNEAQ (reference sequence). V was trimmed by 1 base and J by 8 bases, leaving 15 bases between them. CDR3 length equals 15 residues. CDR3 nucleotide sequence: TGTGCCAGCAGCTTAGGATCGGCAGGGGTAGACATTCAGTACTTC. This gives the protein CASSLGSAGVDIQYF.

This clone was picked up one time. J is TRBJ2-7 and V is TRBV24-1; 10 nucleotides agree with TRBD1. In germline, CDR1 is KGHDR, CDR2 SFDVKD. V lost 9 bases to trimming and J lost 0 bases; unmatched junction nucleotides: 13. The CDR3 is made up of 17 amino acids. CDR3 amino acids: CATEGRQGASPSYEQYF. The CDR3 DNA sequence: TGTGCCACCGAAGGCCGACAGGGGGCTTCCCCCTCCTACGAGCAGTACTTC.

This clone has a single count. The CDR3 loop reads CASSRIAGERYNEQFF. The CDR3 bases are TGCGCCAGCAGCCGGATAGCGGGAGAGCGCTACAATGAGCAGTTCTTC. The rearrangement uses TRBV4-1 and TRBJ2-1, with 9 bases lining up with TRBD2. Germline loops: CDR1 MGHRA, CDR2 YSYEKL. Trimming cost V 4 bases and J 3 bases; bases outside gene matches: 7. CDR3 length: 16 amino acids.

The chain employs TRBV2 and TRBJ1-1, with D possibly matching TRBD1 (6 bases). CDR1 and CDR2 (germline): SNHLY, FYNNEI. There are 16 residues in the CDR3. Trimming removed 2 bases from V and 5 bases from J, with 18 bases in between. The CDR3 sequence: CASSENPRGGRTEAFF. In DNA, the CDR3 is TGTGCCAGCAGTGAAAACCCGAGGGGGGGACGGACTGAAGCTTTCTTT.

The chain recombines TRBV13 with TRBJ1-1; no clear D gene. In germline, CDR1 is PRHDT, CDR2 FYEKMQ (reference sequence). Trimming stripped 7 bases from V and 0 bases from J, with 9 bases between. The CDR3 sequence is 13 residues long. The CDR3 loop reads CASTGRMNTEAFF. In nucleotides, the CDR3 is TGTGCCAGCACAGGCCGCATGAACACTGAAGCTTTCTTT.

CDR3 sequence (DNA): TGTGCCAGCAGCTACGGGACTAGCGGGGGCAATGGGCTGTTTTTT. This translates into CASSYGTSGGNGLFF. The chain couples TRBV2 to TRBJ2-2; 14 bases map to TRBD2. CDR1 and CDR2 from the germline V gene are SNHLY and FYNNEI. J lost 13 bases, V lost 6 bases, and 10 bases had no gene match. There are 15 residues in the CDR3.

The CDR3 DNA reads TGTGCCAGCCGAGAGGGTATTGCTCAGCCCCAGCATTTT. The encoded protein is CASREGIAQPQHF. V gene TRBV6-5 combines with J gene TRBJ1-5; D ambiguous. Germline lookup yields CDR1 MNHEY and CDR2 SVGAGI. V was cut by 8 bases and J by 6 bases, with 14 bases left in between. The CDR3 totals 13 residues.

The chain is built from TRBV1 and TRBJ1-2; no check of the table's D call, TRBD1, against the DNA was made. TRBV1 corresponds to a pseudogene. This CDR3 comprises 17 residues. CDR3 sequence (DNA): TGCACCAGCAGCCAAGATCGAGACAGGGTTAGGCACTATGGCTACACCTTC. As protein: CTSSQDRDRVRHYGYTF.

V usage is TRBV29-1 and J usage is TRBJ2-5; D is possibly TRBD2 (5 bases). V lost 8 bases and J lost 3, with 13 bases in between. This CDR3 is built from 12 residues. CDR1 and CDR2 (germline): SQVTM, ANQGSEA. CDR3 coding DNA: TGCAGCACTAGAAGGCGTGAAGAGACCCAGTACTTC. Encoded protein: CSTRRREETQYF.

J is TRBJ1-5 and V is TRBV9; D not resolved. The V and J ends lost 0 bases and 8 bases respectively, with 6 bases between them. The CDR3 spans 12 residues. Germline values: CDR1 SGDLS, CDR2 YYNGEE. CDR3 protein: CASSVGTEPQHF. DNA for the CDR3: TGTGCCAGCAGCGTAGGAACGGAGCCCCAGCATTTT.

The chain combines TRBV27 with TRBJ2-7; 7 bases are a match to TRBD2. In germline, CDR1 is MNHEY, CDR2 SMNVEV (reference sequence). This CDR3 region has 13 residues. The ends lost 9 bases at V and 5 bases at J; junction bases unmatched: 10. The CDR3 reads CASSSGGYDEQYF. The CDR3 DNA is TGTGCCAGTTCCTCGGGGGGATACGACGAGCAGTACTTC.

V usage is TRBV2 and J usage is TRBJ1-2; a weak D match, TRBD1 (6 bases). The CDR3 sequence is 12 residues long. Trimming removed 4 bases from V and 7 bases from J, with 10 bases in between. The germline V gene has CDR1 SNHLY and CDR2 FYNNEI. The CDR3 DNA is TGTGCCAGCAGTGGCGACAGGATTGGCTACACCTTC. Residues: CASSGDRIGYTF.

The gene calls are TRBV27 and TRBJ2-7; a weak D match, TRBD1 (5 bases). The V end lost 5 bases, the J end lost 3 bases, and 17 bases lay between the germline ends. There are 15 residues in the CDR3. Per the germline V gene, CDR1 is MNHEY and CDR2 is SMNVEV (reference sequence). CDR3 sequence (DNA): TGTGCCAGCAGTAATCTCGACAGTGGAATCTACGAGCAGTACTTC. It is translated as CASSNLDSGIYEQYF.

V gene TRBV7-2 combines with J gene TRBJ2-3; D might be TRBD1 (6 bases). V lost 5 bases and J 0 bases, leaving 12 bases between the germline ends. The CDR3 consists of 15 residues. CDR1 is SGHTA, CDR2 FQGNSA, per germline. CDR3 sequence: CASSTRGHSTDTQYF. For the CDR3, the DNA is TGTGCCAGCAGCACTAGGGGACATAGCACAGATACGCAGTATTTT. Variable domain in full (rest from reference TRBV7-2 and TRBJ2-3): GAGVSQSPSNKVTEKGKDVELRCDPISGHTALYWYRQSLGQGLEFLIYFQGNSAPDKSGLPSDRFSAERTGGSVSTLTIQRTQQEDSAVYLCASSTRGHSTDTQYFGPGTRLTVL.